This T cell receptor (beta chain) comes out of a study of blood T cell repertoires in COVID-19. As for the study in general: Recovery among Cohort 3 donors was established by two negative PCRs, clearance, or symptom resolution.

Categorization into cohorts depended on clinical history that participants reported. Authors' data handling: Estimation of nucleated cell counts relied on the amplification of reference gene primers. Sequencing was performed with immunoSEQ multiplex PCR; in TCRdb, only in-frame clones are kept and a portion is missing. V, J and clone size derive from that table, while D and trimming were established from the DNA sequence. Counted here are 400,000 or so clones, about 87% occurring once; the ten biggest clones make up approximately 1.8%. V dropped 1 base and J dropped 5 bases, with 11 bases sitting between them. This CDR3 comprises 15 residues. Germline assignment: CDR1 SGHTA and CDR2 FQGTGA.

This sequence was found in a man aged 40-50 years in a cohort exposed to, infected with or recovered from COVID-19 (not recorded which). The sequenced sample was PBMCs or T cells enriched from blood (not recorded which). The V call is TRBV7-3, the J call TRBJ2-2, with D perhaps matching TRBD1 (7 bases). The CDR3 DNA is TGTGCCAGCAGCTTAAGGCAGGGGGGAACCGGGGAGCTGTTTTTT. Translated: CASSLRQGGTGELFF.